The 14 T cell receptor beta chains below all came from one sample that was sequenced in a study of beta chain features in type 1 diabetes. Study-level results: Shortening of TCRB CDR3s, moderate but significant, appeared in all four CD4+ subsets of Type 1 diabetes patients.

The study reverse transcribed the entire isolated RNA, so it sequenced expressed TCRB transcripts. TCRdb's copy holds only in-frame clones and misses some; the assay was immunoSEQ multiplex PCR. This sample has roughly 220,000 clones, with roughly 17% found just once. These receptors' antigens are unknown. The sample consisted of naive CD4+ T cells from blood. These TCRs come from a man aged 25 to 40 with type 1 diabetes.

The rearrangement joins TRBV4-2 to TRBJ2-7, with D possibly being TRBD2 (5 bases). The CDR3 has 15 amino acids. Germline CDR1 and CDR2: LGHNA and YNFKEQ. Trimming left V 0 bases short and J 2 bases short, with 11 bases between. The DNA of the CDR3 is TGTGCCAGCAGCCAAGATCCGAGCGGAACCTACGAGCAGTACTTC. As protein: CASSQDPSGTYEQYF.

This clone was counted between two and nine times. CDR3 protein: CSVEDLRLGQYF. The CDR3 coding sequence is TGCAGCGTTGAAGATCTGAGGTTGGGGCAGTACTTC. The chain uses TRBV29-1 and TRBJ2-7, with D uncertain. Trimming shortened V by 0 bases and J by 9 bases, and 12 bases separated the two germline ends. Germline V lookup: CDR1 SQVTM, CDR2 ANQGSEA. CDR3 size: 12 residues.

V usage is TRBV7-9 and J usage is TRBJ2-5, with 7 nucleotides matching TRBD1. The CDR3 is 13 residues long. Trimming took 3 bases from V and 3 from J; bases not matched to a gene: 1. CDR1 and CDR2 (germline): SEHNR, FQNEAQ (reference sequence). The CDR3 protein is CASSFTGEETQYF. The CDR3 region has the DNA TGTGCCAGCAGCTTTACAGGGGAAGAGACCCAGTACTTC.

This clone occurred a few times. The chain recombines TRBV30 with TRBJ2-1; no definite D call. This CDR3 comprises 14 residues. Trimming took off 1 base at V and 4 bases at J, with 11 bases between the two ends. The germline V gene has CDR1 GTSNPN and CDR2 SVGIG (reference sequence). The CDR3 region is CAWSGMTEYNEQFF. The DNA of the CDR3 is TGTGCCTGGAGTGGAATGACGGAGTACAATGAGCAGTTCTTC.

In its sample, this clone was seen a few times. The rearrangement joins TRBV5-1 to TRBJ2-7; 8 bases agree with TRBD1. The V segment lost 3 bases and the J segment 3 bases; nucleotides outside the gene matches: 11. The germline gives CDR1 SGHRS, CDR2 YFSETQ. CDR3 length equals 16 residues. The DNA for the CDR3 is TGCGCCAGCAGCTCCTCTTATGACAGGGGCGGCTACGAGCAGTACTTC. It encodes CASSSSYDRGGYEQYF. The variable domain in full, completed from reference TRBV5-1 and TRBJ2-7, reads KAGVTQTPRYLIKTRGQQVTLSCSPISGHRSVSWYQQTPGQGLQFLFEYFSETQRNKGNFPGRFSGRQFSNSRSEMNVSTLELGDSALYLCASSSSYDRGGYEQYFGPGTRLTVT.

The chain joins TRBV13 to TRBJ2-7; 10 bases are shared with TRBD1. V lost 5 bases, J lost 3 bases, and 7 bases stayed unmatched. The CDR3 is 15 residues long. Germline-derived CDR1 and CDR2 are PRHDT and FYEKMQ (reference sequence). The CDR3 coding sequence is TGTGCCAGCAGCGGTGGGACAGGGGTCGACTACGAGCAGTACTTC. It translates to CASSGGTGVDYEQYF.

The gene calls are TRBV9 and TRBJ1-2; D is uncertain. Germline values: CDR1 SGDLS, CDR2 YYNGEE. This CDR3 comprises 15 residues. Trimming removed 0 bases from V and 4 bases from J, with 13 bases in between. The CDR3, as DNA: TGTGCCAGCAGCGTAGCGTCAGGACCTCCCTATGGCTACACCTTC. This gives the protein CASSVASGPPYGYTF.

V and J are TRBV5-1 and TRBJ2-7, with TRBD2 matching 11 bases. The V gene's germline CDR1 is SGHRS and CDR2 YFSETQ. The CDR3 contains 14 residues. V trimming: 4 bases; J trimming: 3 bases; junction bases outside the gene matches: 3. The DNA for the CDR3 is TGCGCCAGCAGCCCGGGACTAGCGGACTACGAGCAGTACTTC. It encodes CASSPGLADYEQYF.

This clone turned up a few times. J is TRBJ2-5 and V is TRBV4-1, with TRBD1 matching 7 bases. V trimming: 4 bases; J trimming: 5 bases; junction bases outside the gene matches: 16. This CDR3 has 17 residues. Germline V CDR1 and CDR2: MGHRA, YSYEKL. The CDR3 protein is CASSPGMRQGVWETQYF. CDR3 nucleotides: TGCGCCAGCAGCCCTGGAATGCGGCAGGGGGTGTGGGAGACCCAGTACTTC.

The chain has TRBV29-1 and TRBJ2-5; the D is unclear. Trimming left V 7 bases short and J 5 bases short, with 14 bases between. Germline V gene data show CDR1 as SQVTM and CDR2 as ANQGSEA. The CDR3 spans 12 residues. The CDR3 bases are TGCAGCGGTGGTGTTGGAGTTGAGACCCAGTACTTC. Amino acids: CSGGVGVETQYF.

This clone was seen at least ten times. The chain combines TRBV30 with TRBJ2-1; no definite D call. V was cut by 2 bases and J by 8 bases, with 10 bases left in between. The CDR3 contains 12 residues. The germline gives CDR1 GTSNPN, CDR2 SVGIG (reference sequence). The CDR3 DNA reads TGTGCCTGGAGTACCCTGTCGGATGAGCAGTTCTTC. Protein product: CAWSTLSDEQFF.

The chain recombines TRBV20-1 with TRBJ1-1; TRBD1 might be the D (5 bases). The germline V gene has CDR1 DFQATT and CDR2 SNEGSKA (reference sequence). This CDR3 is built from 11 residues. V was trimmed by 6 bases and J by 4 bases, leaving 9 bases between them. The CDR3 loop is CSAGRGTEAFF. CDR3 DNA sequence: TGCAGTGCAGGGAGGGGCACTGAAGCTTTCTTT.

This clone has only a few counts. CDR3 in DNA: TGTGCCAGCAGCGTAGGCGGGGTCCCAGATACGCAGTATTTT. Translated: CASSVGGVPDTQYF. The gene calls are TRBV9 and TRBJ2-3; TRBD2 might be the D (6 bases). The CDR3 spans 14 residues. CDR1 is SGDLS and CDR2 is YYNGEE in the germline V gene. V was cut by 0 bases and J by 4 bases, with 9 bases left in between.

This chain joins TRBV30 and TRBJ2-6; TRBD1 is a possible D gene (5 bases). Trimming took 6 bases from V and 1 from J, leaving 10 bases between them. CDR1 and CDR2 from the germline V gene are GTSNPN and SVGIG (reference sequence). This CDR3 is 14 amino acids long. The CDR3 DNA follows: TGTGCCTGTTTTCAGGGATCTGGGGCCAACGTCCTGACTTTC. This gives the protein CACFQGSGANVLTF.